This TCR beta chain is from a study of Ad26.COV2.S vaccination and SARS-CoV-2 variants. Whole-study findings and limits: It was found that vaccine and placebo recipients had similar non-spike TCR breadth. Total responses of T cells may have been underestimated by the analyses of TCR breadth and depth.

The CDR3 consists of 14 residues. The ends were cut back, 1 base at V and 0 bases at J, with 6 bases in the middle. From germline, CDR1 is SEHNR and CDR2 FQNEAQ (reference sequence). Clones were read by immunoSEQ multiplex PCR, and TCRdb kept only the in-frame ones, dropping some. The data show over 110,000 clones, 86% seen once. Of note for this clone: Its antigen is not identified.

The receptor was isolated from a human donor who had recovered from COVID-19. The V and J genes are TRBV7-9 and TRBJ1-2; D gene uncertain. The sequenced sample was peripheral blood, obtained after recovery from COVID-19. Here the CDR3 DNA reads TGTGCCAGCAGCTTAGGGGAAGCTAACTATGGCTACACCTTC. Translating gives CASSLGEANYGYTF.